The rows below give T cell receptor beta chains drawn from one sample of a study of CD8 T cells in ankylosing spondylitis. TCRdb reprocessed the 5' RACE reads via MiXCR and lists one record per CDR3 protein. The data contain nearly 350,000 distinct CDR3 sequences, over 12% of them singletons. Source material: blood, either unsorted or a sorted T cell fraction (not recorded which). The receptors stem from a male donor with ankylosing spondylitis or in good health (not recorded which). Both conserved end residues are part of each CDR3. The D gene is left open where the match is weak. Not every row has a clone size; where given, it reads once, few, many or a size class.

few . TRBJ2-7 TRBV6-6 CASGGSPPYEQYF TGTGCCAGCGGAGGGAGTCCTCCCTACGAGCAGTACTTC
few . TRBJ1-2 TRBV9 CASSVGINTRDYTF TGTGCCAGCAGCGTAGGAATTAACACGCGGGACTACACCTTC
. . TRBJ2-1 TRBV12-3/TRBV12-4 CASSPGLLLYNEQFF TGTGCCAGCAGTCCCGGACTTTTGCTTTACAATGAGCAGTTCTTC
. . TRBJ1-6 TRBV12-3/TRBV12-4 CASSATGRGVYNSPLHF TGTGCCAGCAGTGCTACAGGGCGTGGGGTCTATAATTCACCCCTCCACTTT
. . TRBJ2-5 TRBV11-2 CASSFGRVKETQYF TGTGCCAGCAGCTTCGGAAGGGTCAAAGAGACCCAGTACTTC
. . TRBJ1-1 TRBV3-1 CASSPIRGGTEAFF TGTGCCAGCAGCCCCATTAGGGGAGGCACTGAAGCTTTCTTT
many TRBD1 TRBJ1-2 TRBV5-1 CASSPPGTGDGYTF TGCGCCAGCAGCCCCCCAGGGACAGGGGATGGCTACACCTTC
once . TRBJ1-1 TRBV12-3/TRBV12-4 CASSAGVANTEAFF TGTGCCAGCAGTGCAGGGGTCGCGAACACTGAAGCTTTCTTT
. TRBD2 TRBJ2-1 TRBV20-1 CSAVAGGPGEQFF TGCAGTGCCGTAGCGGGAGGGCCTGGTGAGCAGTTCTTC
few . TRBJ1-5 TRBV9 CASSPDYSNQPQHF TGTGCCAGCAGCCCAGATTATAGCAATCAGCCCCAGCATTTT
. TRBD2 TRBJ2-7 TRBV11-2 CASSLIAGGRGEQYF TGTGCCAGCAGTCTTATAGCGGGAGGGCGTGGCGAGCAGTACTTC
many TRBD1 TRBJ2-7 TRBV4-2 CASSQDARQGNYEQYF TGTGCCAGCAGCCAAGATGCGAGACAGGGGAATTACGAGCAGTACTTC
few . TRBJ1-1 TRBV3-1 CASSHEGIYGAEAFF TGTGCCAGCAGCCACGAAGGGATCTACGGCGCTGAAGCTTTCTTT
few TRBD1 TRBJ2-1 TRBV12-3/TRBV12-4 CASSPQGGAGQFF TGTGCCAGCAGTCCCCAAGGGGGCGCGGGGCAGTTCTTC
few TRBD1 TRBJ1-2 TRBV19 CASATGGFYGYTF TGTGCCAGTGCGACAGGGGGATTCTATGGCTACACCTTC
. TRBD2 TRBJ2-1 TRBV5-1 CATRLMTGGRTDYNEQFF TGCGCCACCCGGCTAATGACTGGCGGGAGGACTGACTACAATGAGCAGTTCTTC
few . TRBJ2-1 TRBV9 CASSVAGESSYNEQFF TGTGCCAGCAGCGTAGCTGGGGAGAGCTCCTACAATGAGCAGTTCTTC
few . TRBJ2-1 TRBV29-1 CSVELTPEQFF TGCAGCGTTGAATTAACCCCGGAGCAGTTCTTC
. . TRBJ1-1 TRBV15 CATSRGGQPNTEAFF TGTGCCACCAGCAGAGGCGGACAGCCGAACACTGAAGCTTTCTTT
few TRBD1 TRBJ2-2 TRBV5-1 CASSLGSGQSTGELFF TGCGCCAGCAGCTTGGGATCGGGACAGTCCACCGGGGAGCTGTTTTTT
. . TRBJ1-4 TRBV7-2 CASSQSTNEKLFF TGTGCCAGCAGCCAATCAACTAATGAAAAACTGTTTTTT
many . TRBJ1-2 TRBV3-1 CASSQGAIANYGYTF TGTGCCAGCAGCCAAGGGGCTATAGCTAACTATGGCTACACCTTC
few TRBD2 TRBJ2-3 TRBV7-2 CASSLEASGGQYF TGTGCCAGCAGCTTAGAGGCTAGCGGGGGGCAGTATTTT
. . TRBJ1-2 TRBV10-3 CAISEGQDYGYTF TGTGCCATCAGTGAGGGGCAGGACTATGGCTACACCTTC
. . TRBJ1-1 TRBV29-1 CSVEERTYTEAFF TGCAGCGTTGAAGAACGTACTTACACTGAAGCTTTCTTT
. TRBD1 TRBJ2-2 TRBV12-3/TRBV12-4 CASSRTGAAGELFF TGTGCCAGCAGCCGGACAGGGGCGGCCGGGGAGCTGTTTTTT
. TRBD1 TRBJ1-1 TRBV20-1 CSAPRLDRADTEAFF TGCAGTGCGCCTCGGTTGGACAGGGCGGACACTGAAGCTTTCTTT
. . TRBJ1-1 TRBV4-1 CASSQDLRSSTEAFF TGCGCCAGCAGCCAAGACCTCCGATCGAGCACTGAAGCTTTCTTT
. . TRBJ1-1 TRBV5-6 CASSLVGGATEAFF TGTGCCAGCAGCTTGGTTGGGGGGGCGACTGAAGCTTTCTTT
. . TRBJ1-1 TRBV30 CAWSSHKERTFF TGTGCCTGGAGCTCTCACAAGGAGAGGACTTTCTTT
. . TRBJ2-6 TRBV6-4 CASSGVLREGVDFSGANVLTF TGTGCCAGCAGTGGCGTCCTCAGGGAGGGGGTGGACTTCTCTGGGGCCAACGTCCTGACTTTC
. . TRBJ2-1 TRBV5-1 CASSGLTDEQFF TGCGCCAGCAGCGGACTGACAGATGAGCAGTTCTTC
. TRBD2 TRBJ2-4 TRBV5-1 CASSLSGDGIQYF TGCGCCAGCAGCCTTAGCGGGGACGGCATTCAGTACTTC
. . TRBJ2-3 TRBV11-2 CASSSGPADTQYF TGTGCCAGCAGCTCGGGGCCCGCAGATACGCAGTATTTT
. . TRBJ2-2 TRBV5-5 CASSLLDGDTGELFF TGTGCCAGCAGCTTACTGGACGGAGACACCGGGGAGCTGTTTTTT
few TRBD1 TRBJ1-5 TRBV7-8 CASSLARLTGGNQPQHF TGTGCCAGCAGCTTAGCGAGACTGACAGGGGGCAATCAGCCCCAGCATTTT
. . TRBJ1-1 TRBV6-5 CASTSGREAFF TGTGCCAGCACCTCCGGACGTGAAGCTTTCTTT
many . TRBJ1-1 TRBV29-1 CSVGGMNTEAFF TGCAGCGTTGGCGGGATGAACACTGAAGCTTTCTTT
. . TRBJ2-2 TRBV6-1 CASSEAGNTGELFF TGTGCCAGCAGTGAGGCAGGGAACACCGGGGAGCTGTTTTTT
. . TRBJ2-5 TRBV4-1 CASSQGRRETQYF TGCGCCAGCAGCCAGGGCCGTCGGGAGACCCAGTACTTC
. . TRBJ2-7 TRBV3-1 CASSRGTGWEQYF TGTGCCAGCAGCCGGGGGACGGGCTGGGAGCAGTACTTC
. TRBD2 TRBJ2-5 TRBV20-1 CSARVLREGYQETQYF TGCAGTGCTAGAGTATTGCGGGAGGGATACCAAGAGACCCAGTACTTC
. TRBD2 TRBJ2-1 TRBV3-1 CANSRAGAYNEQFF TGTGCCAACAGCCGAGCGGGGGCATACAATGAGCAGTTCTTC
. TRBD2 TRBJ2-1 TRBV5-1 CASSGGLVVGVYNEQFF TGCGCCAGCAGCGGAGGACTAGTTGTGGGTGTCTACAATGAGCAGTTCTTC
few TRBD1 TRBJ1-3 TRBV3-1 CASNIQGRGNTIYF TGTGCCAGCAACATACAGGGGCGGGGAAACACCATATATTTT
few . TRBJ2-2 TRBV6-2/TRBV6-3 CASRLRTGELFF TGTGCCAGCAGGCTTAGGACCGGGGAGCTGTTTTTT
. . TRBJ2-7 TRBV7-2 CASSLLTSEQYF TGTGCCAGCAGCTTACTGACATCGGAGCAGTACTTC
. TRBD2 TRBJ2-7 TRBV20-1 CSASGLGLGGYEQYF TGCAGTGCTAGTGGTCTGGGACTAGGGGGCTACGAGCAGTACTTC
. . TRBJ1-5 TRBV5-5 CASSLGGRDQPQHF TGTGCCAGCAGCTTGGGTGGCCGAGATCAGCCCCAGCATTTT
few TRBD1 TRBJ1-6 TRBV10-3 CAIRDRADNSPLHF TGTGCCATCAGGGACAGGGCGGATAATTCACCCCTCCACTTT
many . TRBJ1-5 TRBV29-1 CSVRFSGADQPQHF TGCAGCGTCCGATTCAGTGGGGCTGATCAGCCCCAGCATTTT
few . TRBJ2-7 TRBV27 CASSSASYRDPHEQYF TGTGCCAGCAGTTCCGCCAGCTACAGGGACCCCCACGAGCAGTACTTC
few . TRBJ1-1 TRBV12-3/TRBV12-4 CASKLNRNTEAFF TGTGCCAGCAAGCTTAACAGGAACACTGAAGCTTTCTTT
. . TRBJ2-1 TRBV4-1 CASSHLLYPRDLNGQFF TGCGCCAGCAGCCACCTACTTTACCCCCGCGATCTGAATGGGCAGTTCTTC
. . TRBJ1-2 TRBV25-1 CASSEWGLGGTYGYTF TGTGCCAGCAGTGAATGGGGGCTGGGCGGGACCTATGGCTACACCTTC